Each of the 13 T cell receptor beta chains below was sequenced from the same sample in a study of T cell changes during pregnancy in multiple sclerosis. Profiling relied on immunoSEQ multiplex PCR, and the TCRdb table lists in-frame clones only, not all of them. The sample has 50,000 to 75,000 clones, roughly nine tenths seen once. The material sequenced was peripheral blood, taken in the third trimester of pregnancy. These TCRs come from a female donor in good health, enrolled as a control in a pregnancy study.

V and J are TRBV7-2 and TRBJ2-7, with 7 bases that match TRBD1. The CDR3 runs 14 residues. Germline V gene data show CDR1 as SGHTA and CDR2 as FQGNSA. V was clipped by 4 bases and J by 2 bases; unmatched bases: 5. The CDR3 loop is CASSSGTAAYEQYF. The CDR3 bases are TGTGCCAGCAGCTCCGGGACAGCAGCCTACGAGCAGTACTTC.

The chain recombines TRBV29-1 with TRBJ2-3; D not resolved. The germline V and J ends were trimmed by 8 bases and 6 bases, with 12 bases remaining between them. Germline V gene lookup returns CDR1 SQVTM and CDR2 ANQGSEA. The CDR3 spans 11 residues. The CDR3 DNA sequence: TGCAGCTACTTCATCGGGGATACGCAGTATTTT. This encodes CSYFIGDTQYF.

The chain carries TRBV29-1 and TRBJ1-1; D remains unclear. Deletions cut 6 bases from V and 4 bases from J, with 12 bases between. Germline V gene sequence: CDR1 SQVTM, CDR2 ANQGSEA. The CDR3 runs to 12 residues. The CDR3 protein is CSVTAGATEAFF. The CDR3 nucleotides are TGCAGCGTCACGGCGGGTGCCACTGAAGCTTTCTTT.

This clone was counted between two and nine times. The chain recombines TRBV19 with TRBJ2-7; 8 nucleotides agree with TRBD2. Germline V gene data show CDR1 as LNHDA and CDR2 as SQIVND (reference sequence). CDR3 size: 13 residues. The junction had 2 bases not matched to a gene; V was cut back by 5 bases and J by 2 bases. The CDR3 nucleotides read TGTGCCAGTAGTCCGGGAGGGCCCTACGAGCAGTACTTC. As protein: CASSPGGPYEQYF.

The chain has TRBV29-1 and TRBJ2-3; a weak D match, TRBD2 (6 bases). CDR1 is SQVTM and CDR2 is ANQGSEA in the germline V gene. Trimming removed 1 base at V and 0 bases at J, with 17 bases between. The CDR3 consists of 17 residues. CDR3 nucleotides: TGCAGCGTTGAAGGTGAGATGGCGGGGTCGAGCACAGATACGCAGTATTTT. It translates to CSVEGEMAGSSTDTQYF.

The rearrangement uses TRBV27 and TRBJ2-7; 8 bases are a match to TRBD2. V was clipped by 5 bases and J by 0 bases; unmatched bases: 6. CDR1 is MNHEY, CDR2 SMNVEV, per germline (reference sequence). The CDR3 is 15 residues long. The CDR3 nucleotides read TGTGCCAGCAGTGAAACTAGCGGCGACTCCTACGAGCAGTACTTC. Its translation: CASSETSGDSYEQYF.

This CDR3 reads CASGQGANTGELFF. DNA of the CDR3: TGTGCCAGCGGACAGGGCGCGAACACCGGGGAGCTGTTTTTT. The V gene is TRBV6-5, the J gene TRBJ2-2, with 8 bases that match TRBD1. Germline CDR1 reads MNHEY; CDR2 reads SVGAGI. Trimming at V came to 8 bases and at J to 0 bases, leaving 2 bases not matched to a gene. The CDR3 consists of 14 residues.

The chain has TRBV7-9 and TRBJ1-1, with D maybe TRBD1 (6 bases). CDR1 and CDR2 (germline): SEHNR, FQNEAQ (reference sequence). The CDR3 has 18 amino acids. Trimming left V 1 base short and J 0 bases short, with 18 bases between. The CDR3 DNA reads TGTGCCAGCAGCTTAGATCTGGGTGTCGGACAGATGAACACTGAAGCTTTCTTT. This translates into CASSLDLGVGQMNTEAFF.

The chain carries TRBV4-2 and TRBJ2-7, with TRBD2 identical over 7 bases. After removal of 0 bases from V and 4 bases from J, the junction contained 9 bases not matched to a gene. Germline CDR1 and CDR2: LGHNA and YNFKEQ. CDR3 length equals 16 residues. CDR3 nucleotide sequence: TGTGCCAGCAGCCAAGAATTAAGCGGGAATCCTTACGAGCAGTACTTC. It is translated as CASSQELSGNPYEQYF.

This clone was seen more than once but under ten times. The chain combines TRBV5-6 with TRBJ1-6, with 7 bases that match TRBD1. The CDR3 sequence is 12 residues long. Germline assignment: CDR1 SGHDT and CDR2 YYEEEE. Trimming took 4 bases from V and 11 from J; bases not matched to a gene: 3. CDR3 residues: CASSAQGAPLHF. The DNA for the CDR3 is TGTGCCAGCAGCGCCCAGGGGGCACCCCTCCACTTT.

This clone was seen just once. The V gene is TRBV6-6, the J gene TRBJ1-2; TRBD1 matches 8 bases. The CDR3 length is 15 residues. Germline trimming cut 4 bases from V and 8 bases from J; bases unmatched to any gene: 12. Germline lookup yields CDR1 MNHNY and CDR2 SVGAGI (reference sequence). CDR3 sequence: CASSSQDRAGQGYTF. The DNA for the CDR3 is TGTGCCAGCAGTTCCCAGGACAGGGCGGGACAGGGCTACACCTTC.

This clone was detected only a few times. The V and J genes are TRBV6-5 and TRBJ1-6; no clear D gene. The CDR3 spans 12 residues. V shed 5 bases and J shed 10 bases, with 9 bases lying between them. Germline V CDR1 and CDR2: MNHEY, SVGAGI. This CDR3 is CASSPPGSPLHF. The CDR3, as DNA: TGTGCCAGCAGTCCCCCGGGGTCACCCCTCCACTTT.

The J gene is TRBJ2-5, the V gene TRBV15, with 7 bases aligning to TRBD1. V shed 5 bases and J 3 bases; nucleotides not matched to a gene: 6. The CDR3 loop spans 14 amino acids. The germline gives CDR1 LNHNV, CDR2 YYDKDF (reference sequence). This CDR3 is CATSYPGTEETQYF. The CDR3, as DNA: TGTGCCACCAGCTACCCTGGGACAGAAGAGACCCAGTACTTC.